This T cell receptor beta chain was recovered during a study of cytomegalovirus exposure and HLA in healthy donors. The donors were in the approximately 120-subject validation cohort; that cohort was separate from the roughly 700-subject first cohort. From germline, CDR1 is SNHLY and CDR2 FYNNEI. This CDR3 has 16 residues. J was trimmed by 6 bases and V by 3 bases; bases with no gene match: 14. With regard to this clone: Its antigen is still unknown.

Study-wide results and limits: A classifier reportedly called cytomegalovirus status with high sensitivity and specificity.

Some clones are missing from TCRdb's copy, which holds only in-frame ones; the method was immunoSEQ multiplex PCR. The table has roughly 220,000 clones, 90% to 95% seen once. The TCR originated in a woman aged 18-29 years in good health and CMV-seronegative. The sample consisted of PBMCs. The rearrangement uses TRBV2 and TRBJ2-7; 7 bases map to TRBD2. CDR3 DNA: TGTGCCAGCAGTGATAGCGGGCGTACCCGGTTGCGCGAGCAGTACTTC. It specifies CASSDSGRTRLREQYF.